These 3 T cell receptor beta chains were all obtained from the same sample, sequenced in a study of early T cells in non-severe SARS-CoV-2 infection. Each CDR3 protein gets one entry after TCRdb re-called the 5' RACE reads with MiXCR. Seen here are 45,000 to 55,000 distinct CDR3 sequences, around 10% observed once, and the top ten hold more than 8.5%. The sample comprised whole blood. All receptors derive from an adult who was a healthcare worker with PCR-confirmed SARS-CoV-2 infection or an uninfected control (not recorded which).

The chain employs TRBV28 and TRBJ2-7; the D is unclear. This CDR3 spans 12 amino acids. Trimming took off 8 bases at V and 6 bases at J, with 14 bases between the two ends. The germline V gene has CDR1 MDHEN and CDR2 SYDVKM. Here the CDR3 DNA reads TGTGCCAGCTACTCCGGTAGGAGCGAGCAGTACTTC. Translation: CASYSGRSEQYF.

The chain's CDR3 is CASSQDSSNEKLFF. Written as DNA, the CDR3 is TGTGCCAGCAGCCAAGACAGCTCCAATGAAAAACTGTTTTTT. The chain joins TRBV6-6 to TRBJ1-4, with D perhaps TRBD1 (5 bases). The V gene lost 6 bases and the J gene lost 5 bases, with 13 bases spanning the gap. Germline CDR1 MNHNY, CDR2 SVGAGI (reference sequence). The CDR3 is 14 residues long.

Many counts were recorded for this clonotype. This chain links TRBV27 with TRBJ2-7; either TRBD1 or TRBD2 may fit D (5 bases each). Germline values: CDR1 MNHEY, CDR2 SMNVEV (reference sequence). V lost 5 bases, J lost 2 bases, and 16 bases lay in between. The CDR3 length is 15 residues. The DNA of the CDR3 is TGTGCCAGCAGTCCGACCCCGGGACCCCCCTACGAGCAGTACTTC. Translation gives CASSPTPGPPYEQYF.